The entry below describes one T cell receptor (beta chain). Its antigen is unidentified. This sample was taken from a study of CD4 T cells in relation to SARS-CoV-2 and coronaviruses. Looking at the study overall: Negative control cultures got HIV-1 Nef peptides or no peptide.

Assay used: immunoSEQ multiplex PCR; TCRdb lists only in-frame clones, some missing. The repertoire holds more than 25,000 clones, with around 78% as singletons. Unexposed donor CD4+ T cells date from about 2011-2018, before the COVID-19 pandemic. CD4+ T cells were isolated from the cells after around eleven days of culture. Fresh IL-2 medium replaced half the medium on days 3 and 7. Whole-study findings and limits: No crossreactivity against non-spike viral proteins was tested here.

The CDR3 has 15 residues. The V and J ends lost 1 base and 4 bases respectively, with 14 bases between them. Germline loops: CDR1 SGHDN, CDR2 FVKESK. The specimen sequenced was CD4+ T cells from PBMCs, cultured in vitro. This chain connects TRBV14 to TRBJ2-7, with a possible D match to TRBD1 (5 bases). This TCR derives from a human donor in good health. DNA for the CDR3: TGTGCCAGCAGCCAAGGCCCCAGGGCCGTTTACGAGCAGTACTTC. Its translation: CASSQGPRAVYEQYF.